Shown below are 9 T cell receptor beta chains from a single sample sequenced in a study of PD-L1 blockade in urothelial cancer (dated by TCRdb to 2015 to 2018). The library was built by means of the immunoSEQ multiplex PCR assay. This immuneACCESS table, as held by TCRdb, lists in-frame sequences with V and J called but not all clones. Of the missing ones, under half trace to an unresolved V gene in checked studies; the others have no known cause. The sample includes more than 40,000 clones, with 86% observed a single time. The ten biggest clones cover under 20% of the sample. The sample here was PBMCs, taken around atezolizumab (anti-PD-L1) treatment. Receptors were obtained from a man aged 55 to 70 with urothelial cancer.

This chain joins TRBV9 and TRBJ2-1; maybe TRBD2 (5 bases). CDR1 is SGDLS and CDR2 is YYNGEE in the germline V gene. This CDR3 is built from 16 residues. Trimming removed 0 bases from V and 5 bases from J, with 15 bases in between. The CDR3 DNA reads TGTGCCAGCAGCGTAGGAACTAGATCTTTGCACAATGAGCAGTTCTTC. This translates into CASSVGTRSLHNEQFF.

In its sample, this clone was seen a few times. The chain uses TRBV6-5 and TRBJ2-7; weak D call: TRBD2 (6 bases). V lost 1 base and J lost 2, with 9 bases in between. In germline, CDR1 is MNHEY, CDR2 SVGAGI. The CDR3 loop spans 14 amino acids. The CDR3 is CASSYYGGAYEQYF. In nucleotides, the CDR3 is TGTGCCAGCAGTTACTACGGCGGGGCCTACGAGCAGTACTTC.

The chain's CDR3 is CASSEPPRTVCGYTF. CDR3 DNA sequence: TGTGCCAGCAGTGAGCCCCCCCGGACAGTTTGCGGCTACACCTTC. The chain recombines TRBV25-1 with TRBJ1-2; D perhaps matches TRBD1 (6 bases). The germline V gene has CDR1 MGHDK and CDR2 SYGVNS. V lost 3 bases and J lost 8, with 19 bases in between. The CDR3 consists of 15 residues.

This clone is a singleton in its sample. The rearrangement joins TRBV9 to TRBJ2-2; D is unclear. Germline V gene sequence: CDR1 SGDLS, CDR2 YYNGEE. The CDR3 is 14 residues long. V was cut by 3 bases and J by 3 bases, with 9 bases left in between. CDR3 nucleotide sequence: TGTGCCAGCAGCGGATTAGCCGACACCGGGGAGCTGTTTTTT. Its protein product is CASSGLADTGELFF.

The rearrangement joins TRBV28 to TRBJ2-7; 10 nucleotides line up with TRBD2. The CDR3 is 15 residues long. V dropped 6 bases and J dropped 0; count of bases not matched to a gene: 5. Germline CDR1 is MDHEN and CDR2 is SYDVKM. CDR3 DNA: TGTGCCAGCAGCCTAGCGGGAGAGATCTCCTACGAGCAGTACTTC. This encodes CASSLAGEISYEQYF. The variable domain in full, with the rest retrieved from reference TRBV28 and TRBJ2-7, is DVKVTQSSRYLVKRTGEKVFLECVQDMDHENMFWYRQDPGLGLRLIYFSYDVKMKEKGDIPEGYSVSREKKERFSLILESASTNQTSMYLCASSLAGEISYEQYFGPGTRLTVT.

CDR3 sequence reads: CASTVYGGKTGQPQHF. In DNA form, the CDR3 reads TGTGCCAGTACCGTATATGGGGGGAAGACGGGTCAGCCCCAGCATTTT. V gene TRBV19 combines with J gene TRBJ1-5; possible D gene TRBD1, 5 bases. CDR3 length equals 16 residues. V lost 7 bases and J 6 bases, leaving 22 bases between the germline ends. Per the germline V gene, CDR1 is LNHDA and CDR2 is SQIVND (reference sequence).

The sample holds a few counts of this clone. The genes are TRBV19 and TRBJ2-7; a weak D match, TRBD1 (6 bases). The CDR3 totals 16 residues. V was trimmed by 3 bases and J by 6 bases, leaving 21 bases between them. CDR1 is LNHDA and CDR2 is SQIVND in the germline V gene (reference sequence). DNA of the CDR3: TGTGCCAGTAGTATCCTAACGAACACAGGGATGGGCGAGCAGTACTTC. Its translation: CASSILTNTGMGEQYF.

This chain joins TRBV28 and TRBJ2-7, with unresolved D. Germline V gene data show CDR1 as MDHEN and CDR2 as SYDVKM. This CDR3 region has 14 residues. Trimming shortened V by 3 bases and J by 2 bases, and 11 bases separated the two germline ends. The CDR3 protein is CASSFADTAYEQYF. In DNA form, the CDR3 reads TGTGCCAGCAGTTTTGCCGACACTGCCTACGAGCAGTACTTC.

The chain joins TRBV6-4 to TRBJ1-2; 8 bases are a match to TRBD1. The CDR3 spans 17 residues. The germline CDR1 and CDR2 sequences are MRHNA and SNTAGT. J lost 2 bases, V lost 9 bases, and 17 bases had no gene match. The CDR3 here is CARGGRQGTMGNYGYTF. In DNA form, the CDR3 reads TGTGCCAGGGGGGGGAGACAGGGGACGATGGGAAACTATGGCTACACCTTC.